These T cell receptor beta chains were read from a single sample in a study of T cells in Graves' hyperthyroidism and ophthalmopathy. TCRdb re-derived calls from the multiplex PCR reads in MiXCR, one entry per CDR3 protein. The sample records nearly 600,000 distinct CDR3 sequences, approximately 15% being singletons. Source material: blood. These TCRs come from a young woman with Graves' ophthalmopathy. Each CDR3 is given with its conserved first and last residue. The order of the fields is D gene, V gene, clone size, J gene, CDR3 DNA, CDR3 protein. The D gene is left open where the match is weak. Some rows have no size entry. The others give once, few or many, or a class for an expanded clone.

d_call: NA; v_call: TRBV6-2/TRBV6-3; clone_size: many; j_call: TRBJ2-7; cdr3_nt: TGTGCCAGCGGACACGGTCGGCAGCAGTACTTC; cdr3_aa: CASGHGRQQYF
d_call: TRBD1; v_call: TRBV2; clone_size: many; j_call: TRBJ1-6; cdr3_nt: TGTGCCAGCAGTGAAAATCAGGGGGGGAATAATTCACCCCTCCACTTT; cdr3_aa: CASSENQGGNNSPLHF
d_call: NA; v_call: TRBV11-3; clone_size: many; j_call: TRBJ2-1; cdr3_nt: TGTGCCAGCAGCCAGAACCCGGCAGGGGACTACAATGAGCAGTTCTTC; cdr3_aa: CASSQNPAGDYNEQFF
d_call: TRBD2; v_call: TRBV20-1; clone_size: many; j_call: TRBJ2-1; cdr3_nt: TGCAGTGCTAGGGGGCGGGAGAGGTGGGGTAACAATGAGCAGTTCTTC; cdr3_aa: CSARGRERWGNNEQFF
d_call: TRBD2; v_call: TRBV2; clone_size: many; j_call: TRBJ2-4; cdr3_nt: TGTGCCAGCAGTGAGCCTAGCGGCTTTAAGGGAATTCAGTACTTC; cdr3_aa: CASSEPSGFKGIQYF
d_call: NA; v_call: TRBV6-1; clone_size: few; j_call: TRBJ2-7; cdr3_nt: TGTGCCAGCAGTGCCCGGGACCGCTCGTTCGGGTCGGGCTACGAGCAGTACTTC; cdr3_aa: CASSARDRSFGSGYEQYF
d_call: TRBD1; v_call: TRBV5-6; clone_size: NA; j_call: TRBJ1-2; cdr3_nt: TGTGCCAGCAGCTTGGATGGGACAGACTATGGCTACACCTTC; cdr3_aa: CASSLDGTDYGYTF
d_call: NA; v_call: TRBV11-3; clone_size: NA; j_call: TRBJ1-2; cdr3_nt: TGTGCCAGCAGCCGAGGGGAGGGTTACTATGGCTACACCTTC; cdr3_aa: CASSRGEGYYGYTF
d_call: NA; v_call: TRBV25-1; clone_size: few; j_call: TRBJ2-3; cdr3_nt: TGTGCCAGCAGTGTTACAGGCACAGATACGCAGTATTTT; cdr3_aa: CASSVTGTDTQYF
d_call: NA; v_call: TRBV30; clone_size: many; j_call: TRBJ1-5; cdr3_nt: TGTGCCTGGGACGAGGGAGGTGGTCAGCCCCAGCATTTT; cdr3_aa: CAWDEGGGQPQHF
d_call: NA; v_call: TRBV2; clone_size: many; j_call: TRBJ2-7; cdr3_nt: TGTGCCAGCATGGCCACAGAGAGAAGGGTTGGTGAGCAGTACTTC; cdr3_aa: CASMATERRVGEQYF
d_call: TRBD2; v_call: TRBV2; clone_size: many; j_call: TRBJ2-1; cdr3_nt: TGTGCCAGCAAAAGGACTAGGGAGTATGGGCAGTTCTTC; cdr3_aa: CASKRTREYGQFF
d_call: NA; v_call: TRBV6-1; clone_size: NA; j_call: TRBJ1-1; cdr3_nt: TGTGCCACCCCGCCCACAGAGGATACTGAAGCTTTCTTT; cdr3_aa: CATPPTEDTEAFF
d_call: NA; v_call: TRBV20-1; clone_size: many; j_call: TRBJ2-3; cdr3_nt: TGCAGTGCTGGGAGGCTGAATTGGGATACGCAGTATTTT; cdr3_aa: CSAGRLNWDTQYF
d_call: TRBD2; v_call: TRBV20-1; clone_size: many; j_call: TRBJ2-1; cdr3_nt: TGCAGTGCTAGCCCAACTAGCGGGGGCACGATAGAGCAGTTCTTC; cdr3_aa: CSASPTSGGTIEQFF
d_call: TRBD1; v_call: TRBV11-3; clone_size: many; j_call: TRBJ1-1; cdr3_nt: TGTGCCAGCAGCTGGCTCTGGACAGGGGACACTGAAGCTTTCTTT; cdr3_aa: CASSWLWTGDTEAFF
d_call: NA; v_call: TRBV6-2/TRBV6-3; clone_size: many; j_call: TRBJ2-1; cdr3_nt: TGTGCCAGCAGCCAAACCTCGGGGACGGCTTACAATGAGCAGTTCTTC; cdr3_aa: CASSQTSGTAYNEQFF
d_call: TRBD1; v_call: TRBV20-1; clone_size: many; j_call: TRBJ1-5; cdr3_nt: TGCAGTGCTTTTCAGGGGGGTAGGGGTCAGCCCCAGCATTTT; cdr3_aa: CSAFQGGRGQPQHF
d_call: NA; v_call: TRBV28; clone_size: NA; j_call: TRBJ1-5; cdr3_nt: TGTGCCAGCAGTGGTTTCGATACGGGCAATCAGCCCCAGCATTTT; cdr3_aa: CASSGFDTGNQPQHF
d_call: NA; v_call: TRBV27; clone_size: many; j_call: TRBJ2-3; cdr3_nt: TGTGCCAGCAGATTTCGCACTAGCTCCACAGATACGCAGTATTTT; cdr3_aa: CASRFRTSSTDTQYF
d_call: TRBD1; v_call: TRBV20-1; clone_size: many; j_call: TRBJ1-6; cdr3_nt: TGCAGTGCCATAGGACAGGGAAATTCACCCCTCCACTTT; cdr3_aa: CSAIGQGNSPLHF
d_call: NA; v_call: TRBV11-2; clone_size: many; j_call: TRBJ2-5; cdr3_nt: TGTGCCAGCAGCTTCGGGACGGGCGTTCAAGAGACCCAGTACTTC; cdr3_aa: CASSFGTGVQETQYF
d_call: NA; v_call: TRBV28; clone_size: NA; j_call: TRBJ1-1; cdr3_nt: TGTGCCAGCAGTTCCTTGGGTCCGCTGGACACTGAAGCTTTCTTT; cdr3_aa: CASSSLGPLDTEAFF
d_call: TRBD2; v_call: TRBV19; clone_size: NA; j_call: TRBJ2-5; cdr3_nt: TGTGCCAGTAGCTCCAGGACCGGGACTAGCTTGAGGGAGACCCAGTACTTC; cdr3_aa: CASSSRTGTSLRETQYF
d_call: NA; v_call: TRBV7-2; clone_size: NA; j_call: TRBJ2-7; cdr3_nt: TGCGCCAGCAGCCAGGGAGCCAACGAGCAGTACTTC; cdr3_aa: CASSQGANEQYF
d_call: TRBD2; v_call: TRBV6-2/TRBV6-3; clone_size: many; j_call: TRBJ2-3; cdr3_nt: TGTGCCAGCAGTTACGGGACTAGCACGACAGATACGCAGTATTTT; cdr3_aa: CASSYGTSTTDTQYF
d_call: TRBD1; v_call: TRBV10-3; clone_size: few; j_call: TRBJ1-3; cdr3_nt: TGTGCCACGGGACAGGATAGAACCTCTGGAAACACCATATATTTT; cdr3_aa: CATGQDRTSGNTIYF
d_call: TRBD1; v_call: TRBV6-1; clone_size: few; j_call: TRBJ1-6; cdr3_nt: TGTGCCAGCAAGACAGGGGTAGATTCACCCCTCCACTTT; cdr3_aa: CASKTGVDSPLHF
d_call: NA; v_call: TRBV11-2; clone_size: NA; j_call: TRBJ2-7; cdr3_nt: TGTGCCAGCAGCTTAAGCCAGGATAGCGAGCAGTACTTC; cdr3_aa: CASSLSQDSEQYF
d_call: NA; v_call: TRBV9; clone_size: many; j_call: TRBJ2-7; cdr3_nt: TGTGCCAGCAGCGTAGCTGTGGGGTCTGCCTACGAGCAGTACTTC; cdr3_aa: CASSVAVGSAYEQYF
d_call: NA; v_call: TRBV18; clone_size: many; j_call: TRBJ2-3; cdr3_nt: TGTGCCAGCTCACCACCGAGGCGGACTAGCACAGATACGCAGTATTTT; cdr3_aa: CASSPPRRTSTDTQYF
d_call: TRBD1; v_call: TRBV9; clone_size: NA; j_call: TRBJ2-3; cdr3_nt: TGTGCCAGCAGCCCCGGGACAGGGACGGCCATCACAGATACGCAGTATTTT; cdr3_aa: CASSPGTGTAITDTQYF
d_call: NA; v_call: TRBV7-9; clone_size: many; j_call: TRBJ2-7; cdr3_nt: TGTGCCAGCAGCTTACCTCAGGGAGTGGGGTGGGAGCAGTACTTC; cdr3_aa: CASSLPQGVGWEQYF
d_call: TRBD1; v_call: TRBV4-3; clone_size: few; j_call: TRBJ1-3; cdr3_nt: TGCGCCAGCAGCCAAGATAGGACAGGGCAAACCTCTGGAAACACCATATATTTT; cdr3_aa: CASSQDRTGQTSGNTIYF
d_call: TRBD2; v_call: TRBV6-5; clone_size: few; j_call: TRBJ2-1; cdr3_nt: TGTGCCAGCAGTTACCCCCCTGTAGTAGCGGGACCTGGCTATGAGCAGTTCTTC; cdr3_aa: CASSYPPVVAGPGYEQFF
d_call: NA; v_call: TRBV28; clone_size: few; j_call: TRBJ1-1; cdr3_nt: TGTGCCGGCTCTCAGCAGAACACTGACGCTTTCTTT; cdr3_aa: CAGSQQNTDAFF
d_call: TRBD1; v_call: TRBV5-5; clone_size: many; j_call: TRBJ1-4; cdr3_nt: TGTGCCAGCAGGGAATCCGGGACAGGGAAAGAAAAACTGTTTTTT; cdr3_aa: CASRESGTGKEKLFF
d_call: TRBD1; v_call: TRBV2; clone_size: NA; j_call: TRBJ2-7; cdr3_nt: TGTGCCAGTCATCCGGGACAGGGAAGAAGCTCCTACGAGCAGTACTTC; cdr3_aa: CASHPGQGRSSYEQYF
d_call: TRBD1; v_call: TRBV19; clone_size: NA; j_call: TRBJ1-3; cdr3_nt: TGTGCCACCAGGACAGGGAAACGCTTTGGAAACACCATATATTTT; cdr3_aa: CATRTGKRFGNTIYF
d_call: NA; v_call: TRBV11-2; clone_size: many; j_call: TRBJ2-7; cdr3_nt: TGTGCCAGCAGCTCCCCCGGGACTGGCAACTACGAGCAGTACTTC; cdr3_aa: CASSSPGTGNYEQYF
d_call: TRBD1; v_call: TRBV5-6; clone_size: NA; j_call: TRBJ1-1; cdr3_nt: TGTGCCAGCAGCTTAGGGACAGGGTGGACTGAAGCTTTCTTT; cdr3_aa: CASSLGTGWTEAFF
d_call: TRBD2; v_call: TRBV7-9; clone_size: NA; j_call: TRBJ2-1; cdr3_nt: TGTGCCAGCAGCCCCCTAGCGGGAGGCGAGCAGTTCTTC; cdr3_aa: CASSPLAGGEQFF
d_call: NA; v_call: TRBV30; clone_size: many; j_call: TRBJ2-5; cdr3_nt: TGTGCCTGGAACAGGTACCAAGAGACCCAGTACTTC; cdr3_aa: CAWNRYQETQYF
d_call: NA; v_call: TRBV5-1; clone_size: NA; j_call: TRBJ2-2; cdr3_nt: TGCGCCAGCAGCTTGGCCCGTCCCGCCGGCGGGGAGCTGTTTTTT; cdr3_aa: CASSLARPAGGELFF
d_call: NA; v_call: TRBV12-3/TRBV12-4; clone_size: many; j_call: TRBJ2-1; cdr3_nt: TGTGCCAGCAGTTTAATGCAGCGACCGCCTGAGCAGTTCTTC; cdr3_aa: CASSLMQRPPEQFF
d_call: TRBD1; v_call: TRBV29-1; clone_size: many; j_call: TRBJ2-7; cdr3_nt: TGCAGCGTTTCACACTGGGACAGGGACTACGAGCAGTACTTC; cdr3_aa: CSVSHWDRDYEQYF
d_call: TRBD1; v_call: TRBV20-1; clone_size: many; j_call: TRBJ2-7; cdr3_nt: TGCAGTGCGCCGGGTGTGACAGGGGCTCCCCCCTGGCAGTACTTC; cdr3_aa: CSAPGVTGAPPWQYF
d_call: TRBD2; v_call: TRBV4-3; clone_size: NA; j_call: TRBJ2-1; cdr3_nt: TGCGCCAGCAGCCAAGACCTAGGCGGGGGTCGGTATGAGCAGTTCTTC; cdr3_aa: CASSQDLGGGRYEQFF
d_call: TRBD2; v_call: TRBV10-3; clone_size: many; j_call: TRBJ2-1; cdr3_nt: TGTGCCATCAGTGAGTCAGCGCTAGCGGGAGCGCGTTACAATGAGCAGTTCTTC; cdr3_aa: CAISESALAGARYNEQFF
d_call: NA; v_call: TRBV11-2; clone_size: many; j_call: TRBJ2-5; cdr3_nt: TGTGCCAGCAGCCCCCCGTGGGGGTCCGCTTACCAAGAGACCCAGTACTTC; cdr3_aa: CASSPPWGSAYQETQYF